The clone carrying this TCR beta chain was seen just once. This specimen belongs to a study of cytomegalovirus exposure and HLA in healthy donors. Trimming took 4 bases from V and 0 from J; bases not matched to a gene: 12. Germline lookup yields CDR1 LNHDA and CDR2 SQIVND (reference sequence). The CDR3 is 18 residues long. Use of 60 Vbeta and 13 Jbeta primers characterized the PCR. TCRdb keeps only in-frame clones here, not all; method: immunoSEQ multiplex PCR. The data contain 200,000 to 250,000 clones, around 86% of them singletons. The source of this sequence is a woman aged 40 to 49 in good health and CMV-seronegative. The chain uses TRBV19 and TRBJ2-1; 7 nucleotides line up with TRBD2. Sequencing input: PBMCs. The CDR3 bases are TGTGCCAGTAGTAGCCTGAAGTTGCGGGAGAGCTCCTACAATGAGCAGTTCTTC. Translating it yields CASSSLKLRESSYNEQFF.